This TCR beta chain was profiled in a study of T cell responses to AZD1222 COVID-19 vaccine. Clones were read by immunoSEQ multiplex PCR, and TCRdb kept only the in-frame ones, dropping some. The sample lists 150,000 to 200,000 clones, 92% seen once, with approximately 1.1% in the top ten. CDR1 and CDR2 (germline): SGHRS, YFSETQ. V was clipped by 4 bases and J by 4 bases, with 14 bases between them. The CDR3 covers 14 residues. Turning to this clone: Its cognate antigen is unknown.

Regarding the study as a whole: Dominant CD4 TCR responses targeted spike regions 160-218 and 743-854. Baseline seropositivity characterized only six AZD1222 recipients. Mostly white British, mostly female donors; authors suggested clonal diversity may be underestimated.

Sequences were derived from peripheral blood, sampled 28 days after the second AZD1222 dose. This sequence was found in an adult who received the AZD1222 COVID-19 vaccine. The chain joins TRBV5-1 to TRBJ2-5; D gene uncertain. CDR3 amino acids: CASSPTVLGETQYF. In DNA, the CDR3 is TGCGCCAGCAGCCCCACGGTCCTGGGAGAGACCCAGTACTTC. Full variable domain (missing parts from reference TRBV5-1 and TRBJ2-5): KAGVTQTPRYLIKTRGQQVTLSCSPISGHRSVSWYQQTPGQGLQFLFEYFSETQRNKGNFPGRFSGRQFSNSRSEMNVSTLELGDSALYLCASSPTVLGETQYFGPGTRLLVL.